The clone carrying this T cell receptor (beta chain) is a singleton in its sample. The CDR3 covers 15 residues. V dropped 0 bases and J dropped 6; count of bases not matched to a gene: 3. Looked up from germline, CDR1 is SGHNT and CDR2 is YYREEE (reference sequence). The data stem from a study of blood T cell repertoires in COVID-19. At the level of the study: T cells, B-cell-depleted T cells, or PBMCs supplied cDNA or gDNA.

Method: immunoSEQ multiplex PCR; TCRdb's copy keeps in-frame clones and lacks some. The sample shows about 280,000 clones, about nine tenths of them seen only once. The material sequenced was peripheral blood. The rearrangement joins TRBV5-4 to TRBJ2-7; 13 nucleotides match TRBD2. The TCR was taken from a woman aged 40 to 50 who had recovered from COVID-19. The CDR3 here is CASSLGTSGRAEQYF. DNA of the CDR3: TGTGCCAGCAGCTTGGGTACTAGCGGGAGGGCCGAGCAGTACTTC. The variable domain in full, completed from reference TRBV5-4 and TRBJ2-7, reads ETGVTQSPTHLIKTRGQQVTLRCSSQSGHNTVSWYQQALGQGPQFIFQYYREEENGRGNFPPRFSGLQFPNYSSELNVNALELDDSALYLCASSLGTSGRAEQYFGPGTRLTVT.